The rows below give T cell receptor beta chains drawn from one sample of a study of blood T cell repertoires in COVID-19. Produced via immunoSEQ multiplex PCR; TCRdb's table is partial and in-frame only. The sample lists more than 85,000 clones; roughly 82% were seen once. The sample consisted of peripheral blood. These receptors were obtained from a man in his fifties or sixties with acute or convalescent COVID-19. CDR3s include the opening cysteine and the closing phenylalanine or tryptophan. D genes are given only for firm matches. A row's size may be missing; if present it is once, few, many or a size class.

clone size | J gene | V gene | D gene | CDR3 DNA | CDR3 protein
- | TRBJ1-1 | TRBV6-5 | - | TGTGCCAGTAAGACAGGCCGCCTGACGAACACTGAAGCTTTCTTT | CASKTGRLTNTEAFF
- | TRBJ1-1 | TRBV19 | - | TGTGCCAGTAGTACACAGGGTTTCGGCACTGAAGCTTTCTTT | CASSTQGFGTEAFF
- | TRBJ1-4 | TRBV2 | TRBD1 | TGTGCCAGCCATCCCGGGACAGGGAGGACCGGCATAAATGAAAAACTGTTTTTT | CASHPGTGRTGINEKLFF
- | TRBJ2-1 | TRBV5-1 | TRBD2 | TGCGCCAGCAGCCGGACTAGCGGTTACAATGAGCAGTTCTTC | CASSRTSGYNEQFF
- | TRBJ2-5 | TRBV28 | TRBD2 | TGTGCCAGCAGTTCTAGCGGGGGTAGAGAGACCCAGTACTTC | CASSSSGGRETQYF
- | TRBJ2-1 | TRBV15 | - | TGTGCCACCAGCAGAGATGGCCTCGTGACAACTCCCTCACCGCACAATGAGCAGTTCTTC | CATSRDGLVTTPSPHNEQFF
- | TRBJ2-5 | TRBV28 | - | TGTGCCAGCATCCCTGGAGGGCAGGGCAGGCAGACCCAGTACTTC | CASIPGGQGRQTQYF
- | TRBJ2-7 | TRBV20-1 | - | TGCAGTGCTAGAGACTTATACGAGCAGTACTTC | CSARDLYEQYF
- | TRBJ1-2 | TRBV9 | - | TGTGCCAGCAGCGAGCGCGGCGACAGGAGTAACTATGGCTACACCTTC | CASSERGDRSNYGYTF
- | TRBJ1-4 | TRBV11-2 | TRBD1 | TGTGCCAGCAGCCCCGGGACAGGCGCAACTAATGAAAAACTGTTTTTT | CASSPGTGATNEKLFF
once | TRBJ2-7 | TRBV30 | - | TGTGCCTGGAGTAGAGGGGGTAAGGTGGCGTACTTC | CAWSRGGKVAYF
- | TRBJ1-1 | TRBV7-8 | - | TGTGCCAGCAGCTCCTGGACTGATGGGACTGAAGCTTTCTTT | CASSSWTDGTEAFF
- | TRBJ2-6 | TRBV4-2 | - | TGTGCCAGCAGCCTCGGGGGGGCCAACGTCCTGACTTTC | CASSLGGANVLTF
- | TRBJ2-4 | TRBV7-9 | TRBD1 | TGTGCCAGCAGCTTAGCTGGGACAGTAAACATTCAGTACTTC | CASSLAGTVNIQYF
- | TRBJ1-2 | TRBV7-9 | - | TGTGCCAGCAGCCCAGCAGTCGAAGGGAGAGGGTACACCTTC | CASSPAVEGRGYTF
- | TRBJ1-1 | TRBV3-1/TRBV3-2 | - | TGTGCCAGCAGAGGCAGGGGCACTGAAGCTTTCTTT | CASRGRGTEAFF
- | TRBJ2-4 | TRBV19 | TRBD2 | TGTGCCAGTAGGGGGACTAGCGGGGGGAGCACCAAAAACATTCAGTACTTC | CASRGTSGGSTKNIQYF
- | TRBJ2-6 | TRBV5-8 | - | TGTGCCAGCAGGTACGAGGCAGGGTCCGGGGCCAACGTCCTGACTTTC | CASRYEAGSGANVLTF
- | TRBJ2-2 | TRBV18 | - | TGTGCCAGCTCACCGCCCTATAGGAACACCGGGGAGCTGTTTTTT | CASSPPYRNTGELFF
- | TRBJ2-3 | TRBV7-9 | TRBD1 | TGTGCCAGCAGCCCCCGGGGCAGGGGGCAGGGAGATACGCAGTATTTT | CASSPRGRGQGDTQYF
few | TRBJ1-2 | TRBV19 | - | TGTGCCAGTACTCACGAGGGAACATCTAACTATGGCTACACCTTC | CASTHEGTSNYGYTF
- | TRBJ2-2 | TRBV2 | TRBD1 | TGTGCCAGCAAGGGACAGCCCACCGGGGAGCTGTTTTTT | CASKGQPTGELFF
- | TRBJ2-1 | TRBV19 | - | TGTGCCAGTAGTACAATGGGGGGTTTCGCCTACAATGAGCAGTTCTTC | CASSTMGGFAYNEQFF
- | TRBJ1-1 | TRBV15 | - | TGTGCCACCAGCAGAGATTACGCGACAGGCGGAAGGTTGAACACTGAAGCTTTCTTT | CATSRDYATGGRLNTEAFF
- | TRBJ1-6 | TRBV4-2 | - | TGTGCCAGCAGCCAAGAAAGTCTCTCGGAGACCTATAATTCACCCCTCCACTTT | CASSQESLSETYNSPLHF
- | TRBJ2-2 | TRBV7-2 | TRBD2 | TGTGCCAGCAGCTTGAGGTGGACTAGCGAGAACACCGGGGAGCTGTTTTTT | CASSLRWTSENTGELFF
- | TRBJ2-2 | TRBV9 | - | TGTGCCAGCAGCGGTGTACAGGACGGGGAGCTGTTTTTT | CASSGVQDGELFF
- | TRBJ1-1 | TRBV7-2 | - | TGTGCCAGCAGCTTGGTGCGGGATTACACTGAAGCTTTCTTT | CASSLVRDYTEAFF
- | TRBJ2-7 | TRBV18 | TRBD1 | TGTGCCAGCTCAGCGACAGGGGTCGAGCAGTACTTC | CASSATGVEQYF
few | TRBJ1-6 | TRBV7-2 | TRBD1 | TGTGCCAGCAGTTCCCCCGGGGCAGGGGGAAGGTCCTATAATTCACCCCTCCACTTT | CASSSPGAGGRSYNSPLHF
- | TRBJ1-5 | TRBV18 | - | TGTGCCAGCTCACAACAGGGTAGCAATCAGCCCCAGCATTTT | CASSQQGSNQPQHF
- | TRBJ1-1 | TRBV6-2/TRBV6-3 | TRBD1 | TGTGCCAGCAGTTCTTCCGGGACAGGGCACACTGAAGCTTTCTTT | CASSSSGTGHTEAFF
- | TRBJ2-1 | TRBV28 | - | TGTGCCAGCAGTTCACGTTTCCAGGTTTCCTTATACAATGAGCAGTTCTTC | CASSSRFQVSLYNEQFF
- | TRBJ2-1 | TRBV7-9 | - | TGTGCCAGCAGCTTACATACAGGGTACAATGAGCAGTTCTTC | CASSLHTGYNEQFF
- | TRBJ2-1 | TRBV28 | - | TGTGCCAGCAGTTTTTCGGTGTTGAACAATGAGCAGTTCTTC | CASSFSVLNNEQFF
- | TRBJ1-4 | TRBV5-8 | TRBD1 | TGTGCCAGCAGCTTGTCAGGGGGCTATGAAAAACTGTTTTTT | CASSLSGGYEKLFF
- | TRBJ2-3 | TRBV7-9 | TRBD2 | TGTGCCAGCAGCTTAGGCGAGCGGGGGACCCTCACGACCACAGATACGCAGTATTTT | CASSLGERGTLTTTDTQYF
- | TRBJ1-1 | TRBV5-1 | - | TGCGCCAGCAGTTCAGGCTTTTTGAACACTGAAGCTTTCTTT | CASSSGFLNTEAFF
few | TRBJ1-2 | TRBV20-1 | - | TGCAGTGCTAGTCAGGGCGGCAGGAATGGCTACACCTTC | CSASQGGRNGYTF
- | TRBJ2-3 | TRBV5-1 | - | TGCGCCAGCAGGGGGGGGGCGGCTACGCTGGGAGATACGCAGTATTTT | CASRGGAATLGDTQYF
- | TRBJ2-5 | TRBV7-3 | - | TGTGCCAGCAGCTTATCAAGATCTCCGGAAGAGACCCAGTACTTC | CASSLSRSPEETQYF
few | TRBJ2-1 | TRBV19 | TRBD1 | TGTGCCACCGGTAGACGGACAGGTCTGTGGAATGAGCAGTTCTTC | CATGRRTGLWNEQFF
- | TRBJ1-5 | TRBV5-5 | - | TGTGCCAGCAGCTTAAGGGGATTAGACAGCAATCAGCCCCAGCATTTT | CASSLRGLDSNQPQHF
- | TRBJ1-2 | TRBV2 | - | TGTGCCAGCGGAGGACTACTCTACTATGGCTACACCTTC | CASGGLLYYGYTF
once | TRBJ1-5 | TRBV6-1 | - | TGTGCCAGCAGTGAAGCGGGAGGTAAGGGTCAGCCCCAGCATTTT | CASSEAGGKGQPQHF
- | TRBJ1-4 | TRBV14 | - | TGTGCCAGCAGCCAAGAATGGGGGCCGGGTGAAAAACTGTTTTTT | CASSQEWGPGEKLFF
- | TRBJ1-2 | TRBV7-9 | - | TGTGCCAGCAGCGCCGATCTTGTTTGGGGCAATGGCTACACCTTC | CASSADLVWGNGYTF
- | TRBJ2-2 | TRBV7-3 | TRBD2 | TGTGCCAGCAGCGTACTAGCGGGGGGGCTTGGCACCGGGGAGCTGTTTTTT | CASSVLAGGLGTGELFF
few | TRBJ1-2 | TRBV13 | - | TGTGCCAGCAAAGGCAGGTTAAACTATGGCTACACCTTC | CASKGRLNYGYTF
- | TRBJ2-2 | TRBV18 | - | TGTGCCAGCTCACCACCGGAAGGCCCTGGGGGGACCGGGGAGCTGTTTTTT | CASSPPEGPGGTGELFF
- | TRBJ2-7 | TRBV6-5 | TRBD2 | TGTGCCAGCAGTCGCTACGGGGGGTACGAGCAGTACTTC | CASSRYGGYEQYF
- | TRBJ1-6 | TRBV5-1 | TRBD1 | TGCGCCAGCAGCATGGGACAGCCCTCGACACCCCTCCACTTT | CASSMGQPSTPLHF
few | TRBJ2-5 | TRBV7-7 | TRBD1 | TGTGCCAGCAGCCCAGGTCGGGGACAGGCGGGGACCCAGTACTTC | CASSPGRGQAGTQYF
- | TRBJ1-6 | TRBV5-1 | - | TGCGCCAGCAGCTTGGGCGGGGCTGGGTCACCCCTCCACTTT | CASSLGGAGSPLHF
- | TRBJ1-1 | TRBV4-1 | - | TGCGCCAGCAGCCAAGATGAGGGAAGGCAAGCTTTCTTT | CASSQDEGRQAFF